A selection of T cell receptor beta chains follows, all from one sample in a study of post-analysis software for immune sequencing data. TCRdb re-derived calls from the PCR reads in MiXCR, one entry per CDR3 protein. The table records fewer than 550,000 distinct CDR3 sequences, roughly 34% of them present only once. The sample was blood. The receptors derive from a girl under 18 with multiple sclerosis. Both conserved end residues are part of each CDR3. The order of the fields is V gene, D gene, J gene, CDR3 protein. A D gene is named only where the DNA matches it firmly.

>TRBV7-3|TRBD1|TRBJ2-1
CASSSADRDGWDEQFF
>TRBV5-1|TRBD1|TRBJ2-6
CASRQGAVHSGANVLTF
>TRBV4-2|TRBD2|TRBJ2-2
CASSQDPPGLAGNAGELFF
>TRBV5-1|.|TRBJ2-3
CASSLERVGTDTQYF
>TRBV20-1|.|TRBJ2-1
CSAKQGNEQFF
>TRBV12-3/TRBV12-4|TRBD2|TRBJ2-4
CASSFWEGAKNIQYF
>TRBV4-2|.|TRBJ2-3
CASSPRGAGSTDTQYF
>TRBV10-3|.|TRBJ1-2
CAISESYSNYGYTF
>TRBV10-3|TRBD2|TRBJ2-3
CAIYGGGTDTQYF
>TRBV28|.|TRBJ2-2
CASTLGGGGELFF
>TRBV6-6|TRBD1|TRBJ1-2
CASINDPGQAYYGYTF
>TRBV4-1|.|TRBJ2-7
CASGSKGEQYF
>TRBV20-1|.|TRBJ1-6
CSAGTEYNSPLHF
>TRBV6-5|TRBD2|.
CASSYSTSGGYEQYF
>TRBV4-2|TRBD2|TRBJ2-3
CASSHTPGGATDTQYF
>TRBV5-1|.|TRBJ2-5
CASSVRTVRQETQYF
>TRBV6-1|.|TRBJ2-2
CASSERQVTGELFF
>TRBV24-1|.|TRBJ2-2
CATSDLHRAGELFF
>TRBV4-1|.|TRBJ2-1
CASSGGPPYNEQFF
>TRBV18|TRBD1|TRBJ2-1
CASSIGDRDNEQFF
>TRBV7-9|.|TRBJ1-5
CASSLEDQPQHF
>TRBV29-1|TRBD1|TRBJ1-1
CSVAGGQGPTEAFF
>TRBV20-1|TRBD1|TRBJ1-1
CSARTNLQGGTEAFF
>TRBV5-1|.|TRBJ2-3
CASSLRAHTDTQYF
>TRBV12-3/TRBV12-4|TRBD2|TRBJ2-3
CASTSLAATDTQYF
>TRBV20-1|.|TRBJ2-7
CSARSGGQVGYEQYF
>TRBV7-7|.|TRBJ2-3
CASSLEAADTQYF
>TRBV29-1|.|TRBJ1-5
CSVGAGSNQPQHF
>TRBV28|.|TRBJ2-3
CASSTLDRGAGDSTDTQYF
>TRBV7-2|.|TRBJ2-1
CASSPRARFGNEQFF
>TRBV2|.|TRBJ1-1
CASTPRGLATEAFF
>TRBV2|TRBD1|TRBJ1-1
CASSEGKTDRLNTEAFF
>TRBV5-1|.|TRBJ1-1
CASRRDNTEAFF
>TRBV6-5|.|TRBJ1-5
CASRLQSGGNQPQHF
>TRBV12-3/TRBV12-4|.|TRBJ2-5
CASSLGTPAGFGETQYF
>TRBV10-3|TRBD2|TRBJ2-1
CAISARTSGGTGPSYNEQFF
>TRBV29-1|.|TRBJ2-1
CSVAPGGEQFF
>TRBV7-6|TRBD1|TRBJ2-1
CASSSTPLRGRIEQFF
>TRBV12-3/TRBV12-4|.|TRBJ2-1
CASSLGLPPNEQFF